The sequence of this T cell receptor (beta chain) was determined in a study of post-analysis software for immune sequencing data. Study-level background: The disease courses spanned relapsing-remitting, secondary progressive and progressive-relapsing forms of multiple sclerosis. Overall study results and limits: There was significantly lower normalized Chao1 diversity in multiple sclerosis patients than in controls. Elevated frequency relative to controls characterized four or five TRBV segments in patients, TRBV5-6, TRBV5-1 and TRBV20-1 among them.

V lost 0 bases and J 13 bases, leaving 13 bases between the germline ends. This CDR3 contains 13 residues. Concerning this clonotype itself: Its antigen is currently unknown. This may stem from a read error, because a much larger clone lies one nucleotide away.

The TCR beta cDNA libraries carried unique molecular identifiers. Each sample of roughly 0.85 to 11 million input T cells yielded about 500,000 cDNA molecules, so each molecule approximated one T cell. TCRdb re-called the PCR reads with MiXCR, one entry per CDR3 protein. The sample holds around 710,000 distinct CDR3 sequences; roughly 50% are singletons and the top ten take 4.9%. The V gene is TRBV12-3 or TRBV12-4, the J gene TRBJ2-1; D not certain. Sequenced input: blood. The receptor was derived from a girl aged 5-17 years with multiple sclerosis. The CDR3 loop reads CASSLAGTETQFF. The CDR3 region has the DNA TGTGCCAGCAGTTTAGCGGGAACAGAGACCCAGTTCTTC.